These 30 T cell receptor beta chains came from one sample sequenced in a study of regulatory T cells in long-lasting Graves disease. Time point of the sample: newly diagnosed GD, antithyroid drugs for less than 3 months. PBMCs provided the RNA from which the TCR library was made. Library construction for TCR beta used iRepertoire HTBI primers and Arm-PCR of CDR3 regions. Via MiXCR, TCRdb re-called the multiplex PCR reads, giving one row per CDR3 protein. Of about 210,000 distinct CDR3 sequences in the sample, roughly 19% were seen once. These sequences were also reported in another study, on T cells in Graves' hyperthyroidism and ophthalmopathy.

The source was peripheral blood mononuclear cells (PBMCs), collected at new diagnosis, from a patient treated with antithyroid drugs. The receptor set was obtained from a woman aged 25-40 years with Graves disease.

This clonotype has at least ten counts. The chain joins TRBV2 to TRBJ2-3; D is unclear. CDR3 length equals 16 residues. The V gene lost 4 bases and the J gene lost 0 bases, with 14 bases spanning the gap. Germline CDR1 and CDR2: SNHLY and FYNNEI. CDR3 in amino acids: CASSGGRASSTDTQYF. Written as DNA, the CDR3 is TGTGCCAGCAGTGGAGGAAGGGCCTCTAGCACAGATACGCAGTATTTT.

At least ten counts were recorded for this clonotype. V and J are TRBV6-1 and TRBJ1-2, with D maybe TRBD1 (6 bases). The CDR3 has 13 amino acids. Between the trimmed V and J ends, which lost 8 bases and 4 bases, there was a span of 14 bases. The V gene's germline CDR1 is MNHNS and CDR2 SASEGT. DNA for the CDR3: TGTGCCAGCGAAGGGGGGGCCCGCTATGGCTACACCTTC. Its translation: CASEGGARYGYTF.

Concerning this clonotype itself: One junction end does not reproduce the germline sequence, and a read error may be involved. This chain links TRBV10-2 with TRBJ2-7, with 9 bases identical to TRBD2. CDR3 length: 15 residues. The V gene's germline CDR1 is WSHSY and CDR2 SAAADI. The CDR3 is CASSQVAGGRYEQYF. The CDR3 region has the DNA TGCGCCAGCAGCCAAGTGGCGGGAGGGAGGTACGAGCAGTACTTT.

This clonotype has ten or more counts. The V and J genes are TRBV2 and TRBJ2-1; D might be TRBD2 (5 bases). Looked up from germline, CDR1 is SNHLY and CDR2 is FYNNEI. The V end was cut by 7 bases, the J end by 2 bases, with 21 bases between. CDR3 size: 17 residues. The CDR3 protein is CASTRGEAAFPYNEQFF. The CDR3, as DNA: TGTGCCAGCACCCGGGGAGAAGCGGCGTTTCCCTACAATGAGCAGTTCTTC.

This clonotype was recorded many times. The V and J genes are TRBV6-1 and TRBJ2-7, with 11 bases that match TRBD1. CDR3 length: 15 amino acids. Germline CDR1 and CDR2: MNHNS and SASEGT. V gave up 4 bases and J gave up 1 base; unmatched junction bases: 3. The CDR3 coding sequence is TGTGCCAGCAGTGGCGGGACAGGGGGATCCTACGAGCAGTACTTC. Translating gives CASSGGTGGSYEQYF.

The gene calls are TRBV19 and TRBJ1-4; 7 positions agree with TRBD1. The CDR3 is made up of 16 amino acids. V shed 4 bases, J shed 0 bases, and the junction held 5 bases outside the gene matches. Germline CDR1 reads LNHDA; CDR2 reads SQIVND (reference sequence). The CDR3 DNA is TGTGCCAGTAGTAGACTGGGACAGACAACTAATGAAAAACTGTTTTTT. Translating gives CASSRLGQTTNEKLFF.

This clonotype came up many times. V and J are TRBV11-3 and TRBJ2-1; D possibly matches TRBD1 or TRBD2 (5 bases each). The germline V and J ends were trimmed by 5 bases and 5 bases, with 10 bases remaining between them. The length of the CDR3 is 13 residues. Germline CDR1 reads SGHNT; CDR2 reads YENEEA. The CDR3 DNA reads as TGTGCCAGCAGCCAGGGACCCAACAATGAGCAGTTCTTC. It encodes CASSQGPNNEQFF.

With regard to this clonotype: Germline and junction disagree at one end, which may indicate a read error. The V and J genes are TRBV20-1 and TRBJ2-5; TRBD2 agrees at 9 bases. Per the germline V gene, CDR1 is DFQATT and CDR2 is SNEGSKA (reference sequence). CDR3 length: 14 amino acids. CDR3 nucleotide sequence: TGCAGTGCCACCCCGGCTAGCGGGACTGAGACCCAGTGCTTC. It yields the protein CSATPASGTETQCF.

The CDR3 sequence is CASSFGLAGGSSYEQYF. CDR3 nucleotide sequence: TGTGCCAGCAGTTTCGGACTAGCGGGGGGCTCATCCTACGAGCAGTACTTC. The chain has TRBV6-5 and TRBJ2-7; 14 nucleotides align to TRBD2. Germline loops: CDR1 MNHEY, CDR2 SVGAGI. Trimming cost V 4 bases and J 1 base; bases outside gene matches: 6. CDR3 length equals 17 residues.

The gene calls are TRBV20-1 and TRBJ2-7, with 10 nucleotides matching TRBD2. Germline lookup yields CDR1 DFQATT and CDR2 SNEGSKA (reference sequence). The CDR3 totals 11 residues. The DNA for the CDR3 is TGCAGCCTAGCGGGAGTCTACGAGCAGTACTTC. This gives the protein CSLAGVYEQYF.

This sequence joins TRBV27 and TRBJ1-6; D perhaps matches TRBD1 (5 bases). This CDR3 has 16 amino acids. The V gene's germline CDR1 is MNHEY and CDR2 SMNVEV (reference sequence). V lost 5 bases to trimming and J lost 7 bases, with 18 bases between them. The CDR3 loop reads CASSPLGQVPNSPLHF. The CDR3 region has the DNA TGTGCCAGCAGTCCCCTCGGACAAGTGCCAAATTCACCCCTCCACTTT.

This clonotype was observed at least ten times. The chain recombines TRBV7-2 with TRBJ1-5; D ambiguous. Trimming shortened V by 1 base and J by 0 bases, and 10 bases separated the two germline ends. CDR3 size: 16 residues. Germline values: CDR1 SGHTA, CDR2 FQGNSA. CDR3 loop: CASSLEWRRSNQPQHF. The CDR3 DNA reads as TGTGCCAGCAGCTTAGAATGGAGACGTAGCAATCAGCCCCAGCATTTT.

This clonotype was counted at least ten times. V gene TRBV2 combines with J gene TRBJ2-3; 15 bases are a match to TRBD2. Germline CDR1 SNHLY, CDR2 FYNNEI. This CDR3 is built from 18 residues. With 5 bases clipped from V and 0 bases from J, the junction kept 6 bases outside the gene matches. The CDR3, as DNA: TGTGCCAGCAGTCAGGGACTAGCGGGGGGTATCAGCACAGATACGCAGTATTTT. Translated: CASSQGLAGGISTDTQYF. Drawing the rest from reference TRBV2 and TRBJ2-3, the complete variable domain is EPEVTQTPSHQVTQMGQEVILRCVPISNHLYFYWYRQILGQKVEFLVSFYNNEISEKSEIFDDQFSVERPDGSNFTLKIRSTKLEDSAMYFCASSQGLAGGISTDTQYFGPGTRLTVL.

This clonotype was counted ten times or more. This chain connects TRBV18 to TRBJ2-1; D call uncertain. Between the trimmed V and J ends, which lost 0 bases and 5 bases, there was a span of 14 bases. The germline V gene has CDR1 KGHSH and CDR2 LQKENI. The CDR3 totals 16 residues. CDR3 sequence reads: CASSPPVASPHNEQFF. CDR3 in DNA: TGTGCCAGCTCACCACCCGTGGCGTCTCCGCACAATGAGCAGTTCTTC.

This clonotype showed up many times. The chain links TRBV6-9 to TRBJ1-5; 10 positions agree with TRBD1. CDR1 and CDR2 (germline): MNHGY, SVAAGI. CDR3 length: 18 residues. Trimming at V came to 3 bases and at J to 6 bases, leaving 14 bases not matched to a gene. CDR3 nucleotides: TGTGCCAGCAGTTACTCCCCGGGACAGGGGAGATTATCTCAGCCCCAGCATTTT. This gives the protein CASSYSPGQGRLSQPQHF.

This clonotype was counted many times. The genes are TRBV27 and TRBJ1-2, with a weak D call TRBD1 (6 bases). This CDR3 is built from 12 residues. CDR1 MNHEY and CDR2 SMNVEV come from the germline V gene (reference sequence). Between the trimmed V and J ends, which lost 4 bases and 5 bases, there was a span of 8 bases. For the CDR3, the DNA is TGTGCCAGCAGTTACAGGGCTTATGGCTACACCTTC. Protein product: CASSYRAYGYTF.

About this clonotype: Only one base separates this from a far larger clonotype, so it likely reflects a read error. The rearrangement joins TRBV11-2 to TRBJ1-1, with unresolved D. Germline CDR1 SGHAT, CDR2 FQNNGV. CDR3 length: 15 residues. V was trimmed by 0 bases and J by 7 bases, leaving 15 bases between them. The CDR3 region has the DNA TGTGCCAGCAGCTTAGAATTCCGGGGAGGGAATGAAGCTTTCTTT. This translates into CASSLEFRGGNEAFF.

Ten or more counts support this clonotype. The V gene is TRBV13, the J gene TRBJ2-7; D unresolved. There are 11 residues in the CDR3. CDR1 is PRHDT, CDR2 FYEKMQ, per germline (reference sequence). V was pared by 3 bases and J by 5 bases, with 5 bases between. Written as DNA, the CDR3 is TGTGCCAGCAGCTTCAACCACGAGCAGTACTTC. Translation: CASSFNHEQYF.

This clonotype showed up many times. J is TRBJ2-7 and V is TRBV11-2; D is unresolved. In germline, CDR1 is SGHAT, CDR2 FQNNGV. Trimming shortened V by 0 bases and J by 6 bases, and 6 bases separated the two germline ends. The CDR3 covers 12 residues. The CDR3 sequence is CASSLESAEQYF. In DNA form, the CDR3 reads TGTGCCAGCAGCTTAGAAAGCGCCGAGCAGTACTTC.

This clonotype has a count of ten or more. The chain carries TRBV25-1 and TRBJ2-5, with a possible D match to TRBD1 (6 bases). The CDR3 sequence is 15 residues long. CDR1 is MGHDK, CDR2 SYGVNS, per germline. V lost 7 bases to trimming and J lost 2 bases, with 17 bases between them. The CDR3 DNA reads TGTGCCAGCATTACAGACAGGTTCATACAAGAGACCCAGTACTTC. The encoded protein is CASITDRFIQETQYF.

This clonotype was seen at least ten times. The chain carries TRBV12-3 or TRBV12-4 and TRBJ2-3; 13 bases are shared with TRBD2. The CDR3 sequence is 15 residues long. V was pared by 4 bases and J by 4 bases, with 2 bases of the junction left unmatched. The CDR3 here is CASSWTSGRSDTQYF. In DNA, the CDR3 is TGTGCCAGCAGTTGGACTAGCGGGAGATCAGATACGCAGTATTTT.

This clonotype was found many times. This chain joins TRBV19 and TRBJ2-3; TRBD2 agrees at 13 bases. The germline V gene encodes CDR1 LNHDA and CDR2 SQIVND (reference sequence). V shed 3 bases and J 6 bases; nucleotides not matched to a gene: 6. This CDR3 comprises 16 residues. The CDR3 spells CASSISSGLAGDTQYF. CDR3 bases: TGTGCCAGTAGTATCTCCTCGGGACTAGCGGGGGATACGCAGTATTTT.

The CDR3 sequence is CASSRSGLGFHEQYF. CDR3 sequence (DNA): TGTGCCAGCAGCCGGTCGGGACTAGGATTCCACGAGCAGTACTTC. The rearrangement links TRBV28 to TRBJ2-7; 8 bases are a match to TRBD2. Germline V gene lookup returns CDR1 MDHEN and CDR2 SYDVKM. V trimming: 6 bases; J trimming: 5 bases; junction bases outside the gene matches: 12. The CDR3 is 15 residues long. Full variable domain (remainder filled in from reference TRBV28 and TRBJ2-7): DVKVTQSSRYLVKRTGEKVFLECVQDMDHENMFWYRQDPGLGLRLIYFSYDVKMKEKGDIPEGYSVSREKKERFSLILESASTNQTSMYLCASSRSGLGFHEQYFGPGTRLTVT.

This clonotype appeared many times. This sequence joins TRBV6-1 and TRBJ2-7; 9 bases are a match to TRBD1. CDR1 and CDR2 from the germline V gene are MNHNS and SASEGT. This CDR3 is built from 17 residues. V dropped 5 bases and J dropped 0; count of bases not matched to a gene: 11. The DNA of the CDR3 is TGTGCCAGCAGTAGAACCGGGACAGGGTCTATCTCCTACGAGCAGTACTTC. Amino acids: CASSRTGTGSISYEQYF.

This clonotype was found many times. This chain joins TRBV3-1 and TRBJ2-3; perhaps D is TRBD1 or TRBD2 (5 bases each). The CDR3 is made up of 15 amino acids. Trimming removed 2 bases at V and 6 bases at J, with 15 bases between. Germline assignment: CDR1 LGHDT and CDR2 YNNKEL (reference sequence). The CDR3 here is CASSQPGTPGDTQYF. CDR3 DNA sequence: TGTGCCAGCAGCCAACCCGGGACCCCCGGGGATACGCAGTATTTT.

The sample holds many counts of this clonotype. CDR3 residues: CASSESRLAVNIQYF. For the CDR3, the DNA is TGTGCCAGCAGTGAATCAAGACTAGCGGTAAACATTCAGTACTTC. V usage is TRBV6-2 or TRBV6-3 and J usage is TRBJ2-4; 9 nucleotides line up with TRBD2. This CDR3 is built from 15 residues. V shed 5 bases, J shed 6 bases, and the junction held 8 bases outside the gene matches. Germline-derived CDR1 and CDR2 are MNHEY and SVGEGT.

The chain couples TRBV28 to TRBJ1-2, with D possibly matching TRBD1 (6 bases). Germline loops: CDR1 MDHEN, CDR2 SYDVKM. V gave up 5 bases and J gave up 4 bases, with 17 bases separating them. CDR3 size: 15 residues. The CDR3 loop reads CASSPTGMRSYGYTF. Written as DNA, the CDR3 is TGTGCCAGCAGTCCCACAGGGATGAGAAGCTATGGCTACACCTTC.

This clonotype has a handful of counts. At one boundary the junction diverges from the germline segment, which might be a read error. The chain joins TRBV20-1 to TRBJ1-6, with 9 bases aligning to TRBD1. CDR3 size: 15 residues. CDR1 DFQATT and CDR2 SNEGSKA come from the germline V gene (reference sequence). This CDR3 reads CSARGPGQGNSPLRF. The CDR3 coding sequence is TGCAGTGCTAGAGGCCCGGGACAGGGCAATTCACCCCTCCGCTTT.

The chain recombines TRBV13 with TRBJ2-1, with D possibly being TRBD2 (5 bases). This CDR3 comprises 14 residues. V lost 1 base to trimming and J lost 6 bases, with 10 bases between them. Looked up from germline, CDR1 is PRHDT and CDR2 is FYEKMQ (reference sequence). The CDR3 DNA is TGTGCCAGCAGCTTAGAGGGAGTAGGCAATGAGCAGTTCTTC. Translating gives CASSLEGVGNEQFF.

Ten or more counts support this clonotype. The V and J genes are TRBV3-1 and TRBJ2-7; no clear D. Germline-derived CDR1 and CDR2 are LGHDT and YNNKEL (reference sequence). V shed 1 base and J shed 2 bases, with 3 bases lying between them. The CDR3 consists of 12 residues. The CDR3 loop is CASSQGPYEQYF. CDR3 DNA: TGTGCCAGCAGCCAAGGACCCTACGAGCAGTACTTC.